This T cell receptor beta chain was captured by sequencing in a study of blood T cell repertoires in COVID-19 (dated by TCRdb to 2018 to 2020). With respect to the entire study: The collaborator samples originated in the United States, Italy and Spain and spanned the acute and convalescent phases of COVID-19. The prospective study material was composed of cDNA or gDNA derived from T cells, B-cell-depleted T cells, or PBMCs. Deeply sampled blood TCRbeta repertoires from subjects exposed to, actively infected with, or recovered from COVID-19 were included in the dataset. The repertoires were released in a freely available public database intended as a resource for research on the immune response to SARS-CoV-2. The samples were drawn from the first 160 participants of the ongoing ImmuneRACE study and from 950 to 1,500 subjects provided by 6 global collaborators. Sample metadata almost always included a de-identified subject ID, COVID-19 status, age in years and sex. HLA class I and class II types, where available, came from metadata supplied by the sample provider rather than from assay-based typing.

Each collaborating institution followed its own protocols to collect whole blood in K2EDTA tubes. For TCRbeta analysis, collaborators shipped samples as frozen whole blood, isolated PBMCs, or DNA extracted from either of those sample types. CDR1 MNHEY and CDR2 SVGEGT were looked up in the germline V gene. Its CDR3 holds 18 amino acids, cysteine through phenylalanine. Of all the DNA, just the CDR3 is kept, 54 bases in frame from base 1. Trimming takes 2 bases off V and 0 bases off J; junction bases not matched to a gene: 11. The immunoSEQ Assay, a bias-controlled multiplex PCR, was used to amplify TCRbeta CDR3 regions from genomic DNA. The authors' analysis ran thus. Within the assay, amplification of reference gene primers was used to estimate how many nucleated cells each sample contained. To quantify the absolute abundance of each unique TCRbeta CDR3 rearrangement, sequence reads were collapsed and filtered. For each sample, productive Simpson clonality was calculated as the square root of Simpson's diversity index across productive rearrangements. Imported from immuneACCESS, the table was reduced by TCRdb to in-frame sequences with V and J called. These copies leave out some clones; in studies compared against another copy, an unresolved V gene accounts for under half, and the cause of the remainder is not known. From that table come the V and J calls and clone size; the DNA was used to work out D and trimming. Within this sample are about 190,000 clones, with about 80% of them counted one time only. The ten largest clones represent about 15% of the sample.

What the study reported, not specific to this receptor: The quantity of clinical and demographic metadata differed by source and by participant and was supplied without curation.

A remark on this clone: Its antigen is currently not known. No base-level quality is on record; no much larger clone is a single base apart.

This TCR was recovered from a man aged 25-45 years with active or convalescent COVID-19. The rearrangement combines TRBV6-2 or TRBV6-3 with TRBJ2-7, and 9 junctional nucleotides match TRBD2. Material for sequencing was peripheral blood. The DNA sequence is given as TGTGCCAGCAGTTACCCTGCGGGAGGGAGTTTTCCCTCCTACGAGCAGTACTTC. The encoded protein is CASSYPAGGSFPSYEQYF.